This T cell receptor (beta chain) was sequenced for a study of cytotoxic CD8 clonotypes in ibrutinib-treated CLL. This clone has a single count. This CDR3 is 15 amino acids long. Germline CDR1 reads SGHRS; CDR2 reads YFSETQ. Unmatched junction bases numbered 7, after V lost 5 bases and J lost 6 bases. Clones were sequenced by immunoSEQ multiplex PCR, and TCRdb holds only the in-frame ones, with some missing. Among roughly 150,000 clones, 70% to 90% were seen once, and the ten largest hold around 3%. Sequenced material: PBMCs, taken at disease progression, from a patient treated with ibrutinib. This sequence was found in a human donor with chronic lymphocytic leukemia. The rearrangement joins TRBV5-1 to TRBJ1-4; 10 bases map to TRBD1. CDR3 loop: CASRRDGTGDEKLFF. In DNA, the CDR3 is TGCGCCAGCAGACGTGACGGGACAGGGGATGAAAAACTGTTTTTT.